These 15 T cell receptor beta chains came from one sample sequenced in a study of Graves' ophthalmopathy and Graves' hyperthyroidism. From RNA, the CDR3 regions of TCR beta chains were amplified and sequenced. The authors performed first-round RT-PCR with HTBI primers and then a second-round multiplex PCR. TCRdb fed the multiplex PCR reads into MiXCR, producing one record per CDR3 protein. The sample lists around 1.1 million distinct CDR3 sequences, 35% to 40% seen once, with over 8.5% in the top ten. The sequenced sample consisted of peripheral blood or thyroid tissue (not recorded which). The receptors originated from an adult man with Graves' hyperthyroidism.

This clonotype was detected many times. CDR3 protein: CASTIEKSDNYGYTF. CDR3 DNA: TGCGCCAGCACTATCGAAAAATCAGATAACTATGGCTACACCTTC. V and J are TRBV10-1 and TRBJ1-2; no definite D call. Germline V lookup: CDR1 WNHNN, CDR2 SYGVQD (reference sequence). The V end was cut by 7 bases, the J end by 1 base, with 16 bases between. The CDR3 spans 15 residues.

This clonotype has ten or more counts. The chain combines TRBV20-1 with TRBJ1-1, with a possible D match to TRBD1 (6 bases). Germline V CDR1 and CDR2: DFQATT, SNEGSKA (reference sequence). The CDR3 has 12 residues. V shed 6 bases and J shed 4 bases, with 12 bases lying between them. CDR3 nucleotide sequence: TGCAGTGCCCCCCAGGGGAGCACTGAAGCTTTCTTT. It encodes CSAPQGSTEAFF.

The chain joins TRBV29-1 to TRBJ1-3, with a possible D match to TRBD1 (5 bases). Germline values: CDR1 SQVTM, CDR2 ANQGSEA. The CDR3 sequence is 14 residues long. Between the trimmed V and J ends, which lost 0 bases and 6 bases, there was a span of 12 bases. The CDR3 protein is CSVEDRGTENTIYF. DNA for the CDR3: TGCAGCGTTGAAGATCGGGGGACGGAAAACACCATATATTTT.

The J gene is TRBJ1-5, the V gene TRBV2; possible D gene TRBD1, 5 bases. CDR3 length: 14 residues. Per germline, CDR1 SNHLY and CDR2 FYNNEI. V shed 6 bases and J shed 6 bases, with 15 bases lying between them. CDR3 region: CASSASVTGQPQHF. Written as DNA, the CDR3 is TGTGCCAGCAGCGCTAGCGTCACAGGTCAGCCCCAGCATTTT.

The DNA of the CDR3 is TGTGCCAGCAGTGAAGGGGGTAAGACTGAAGCTTTCTTT. This translates into CASSEGGKTEAFF. This chain links TRBV6-1 with TRBJ1-1, with D hard to call. Germline values: CDR1 MNHNS, CDR2 SASEGT. V lost 1 base and J 5 bases, leaving 8 bases between the germline ends. The CDR3 covers 13 residues.

This clonotype was seen at least ten times. This chain connects TRBV20-1 to TRBJ2-7; 7 bases are shared with TRBD1. V dropped 5 bases and J dropped 5; count of bases not matched to a gene: 9. Germline CDR1 DFQATT, CDR2 SNEGSKA (reference sequence). The CDR3 length is 13 residues. As DNA, the CDR3 is TGCAGTGCTGAGGAGACAGGGAAGAACGAGCAGTACTTC. It translates to CSAEETGKNEQYF.

This clonotype was seen more than once but under ten times. A read error is possible here, since a much larger clone lies one base away. V usage is TRBV29-1 and J usage is TRBJ2-7; D possibly uses TRBD1 or TRBD2 (5 bases each). The CDR3 consists of 12 residues. CDR1 is SQVTM and CDR2 is ANQGSEA in the germline V gene. CDR3 loop: CGAQWDGYEQYF. The CDR3 bases are TGCGGCGCGCAGTGGGACGGCTACGAGCAGTACTTC.

The V and J genes are TRBV12-3 or TRBV12-4 and TRBJ2-2; tentative D call: TRBD1 (5 bases). CDR3 length: 15 residues. V was shortened by 6 bases and J by 2 bases, with 13 bases between the two germline ends. The CDR3 bases are TGTGCCAGCAGCAACTCAGGGTACAACACCGGGGAGCTGTTTTTT. Translating gives CASSNSGYNTGELFF.

This clonotype has a count of ten or more. The chain links TRBV7-2 to TRBJ1-4; D call uncertain. Germline V gives CDR1 SGHTA, CDR2 FQGNSA. The ends were cut back, 5 bases at V and 6 bases at J, with 10 bases in the middle. CDR3 length: 13 residues. The CDR3 sequence: CASSAAVYEKLFF. The DNA of the CDR3 is TGTGCCAGCAGCGCCGCGGTTTATGAAAAACTGTTTTTT.

This clonotype was seen at least ten times. The chain employs TRBV29-1 and TRBJ2-5; the D call may be TRBD1 or TRBD2 (6 bases each). The CDR3 spans 16 residues. From germline, CDR1 is SQVTM and CDR2 ANQGSEA. CDR3 amino acids: CAVSSEGGPYQETQYF. In DNA form, the CDR3 reads TGCGCCGTATCGTCCGAGGGGGGCCCGTACCAAGAGACCCAGTACTTC.

This clonotype has a handful of counts. The V and J genes are TRBV25-1 and TRBJ2-3; D call uncertain. This CDR3 has 17 amino acids. V lost 1 base to trimming and J lost 1 base, with 15 bases between them. CDR1 and CDR2 from the germline V gene are MGHDK and SYGVNS. CDR3 sequence: CASSELVLDGGTDTQYF. CDR3 bases: TGTGCCAGCAGTGAATTGGTCTTAGATGGGGGCACAGATACGCAGTATTTT.

In this sample, this clonotype turned up many times. The V gene is TRBV5-4, the J gene TRBJ1-6; 8 nucleotides match TRBD1. Germline V gene sequence: CDR1 SGHNT, CDR2 YYREEE (reference sequence). The CDR3 contains 15 residues. The V gene end was trimmed by 2 bases and the J gene end by 7 bases; junction bases not matched to a gene: 5. CDR3 sequence reads: CASSFPGGQNSPLHF. CDR3 nucleotide sequence: TGTGCCAGCAGCTTCCCAGGGGGCCAGAATTCACCCCTCCACTTT. Supplemented by reference TRBV5-4 and TRBJ1-6, the full variable domain reads ETGVTQSPTHLIKTRGQQVTLRCSSQSGHNTVSWYQQALGQGPQFIFQYYREEENGRGNFPPRFSGLQFPNYSSELNVNALELDDSALYLCASSFPGGQNSPLHFGNGTRLTVT.

On this clonotype itself: Likely a read error: the CDR3 ends without its conserved phenylalanine or tryptophan. The genes are TRBV7-9 and TRBJ2-7; 8 nucleotides align to TRBD1. Trimming took 1 base from V and 3 from J; bases not matched to a gene: 5. Germline CDR1 reads SEHNR; CDR2 reads FQNEAQ (reference sequence). The CDR3 is 15 residues long. CDR3 region: CASSLGTGSYYEQYL. Here the CDR3 DNA reads TGTGCCAGCAGCTTAGGGACAGGGAGCTACTACGAGCAGTACCTC.

J is TRBJ2-1 and V is TRBV10-3; 9 bases match TRBD2. CDR3 length: 16 amino acids. CDR1 ENHRY and CDR2 SYGVKD come from the germline V gene. Trimming removed 3 bases from V and 6 bases from J; junction bases left unmatched: 9. Here the CDR3 DNA reads TGTGCCATCAGTGACTCTCGGAGCGGGAGGTTCAATGAGCAGTTCTTC. Amino acids: CAISDSRSGRFNEQFF.

The V and J genes are TRBV19 and TRBJ1-1; tentative D call: TRBD1 (5 bases). The V gene lost 3 bases and the J gene lost 4 bases, with 15 bases spanning the gap. From germline, CDR1 is LNHDA and CDR2 SQIVND (reference sequence). This CDR3 comprises 15 residues. CDR3 in amino acids: CASSILGGGATEAFF. The CDR3 DNA follows: TGTGCCAGTAGTATCCTCGGTGGCGGGGCCACTGAAGCTTTCTTT. The full variable domain, in which reference TRBV19 and TRBJ1-1 provide the parts outside the CDR3, is DGGITQSPKYLFRKEGQNVTLSCEQNLNHDAMYWYRQDPGQGLRLIYYSQIVNDFQKGDIAEGYSVSREKKESFPLTVTSAQKNPTAFYLCASSILGGGATEAFFGQGTRLTVV.